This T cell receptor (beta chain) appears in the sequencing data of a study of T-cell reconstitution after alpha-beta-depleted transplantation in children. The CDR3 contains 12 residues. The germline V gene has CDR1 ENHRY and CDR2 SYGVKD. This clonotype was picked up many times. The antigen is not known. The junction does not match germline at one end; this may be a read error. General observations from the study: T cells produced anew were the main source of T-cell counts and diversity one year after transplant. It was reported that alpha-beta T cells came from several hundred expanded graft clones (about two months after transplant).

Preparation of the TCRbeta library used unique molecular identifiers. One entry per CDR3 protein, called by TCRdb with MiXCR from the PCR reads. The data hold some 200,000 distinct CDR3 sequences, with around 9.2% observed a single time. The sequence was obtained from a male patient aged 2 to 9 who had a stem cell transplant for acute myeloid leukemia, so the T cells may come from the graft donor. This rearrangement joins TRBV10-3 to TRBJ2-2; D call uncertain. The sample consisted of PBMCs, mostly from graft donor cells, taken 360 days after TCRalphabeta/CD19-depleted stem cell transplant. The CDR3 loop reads CAITPNTGELFF. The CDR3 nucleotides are TGTGCCATCACCCCGAATACCGGGGAGCTGTTTTTT.